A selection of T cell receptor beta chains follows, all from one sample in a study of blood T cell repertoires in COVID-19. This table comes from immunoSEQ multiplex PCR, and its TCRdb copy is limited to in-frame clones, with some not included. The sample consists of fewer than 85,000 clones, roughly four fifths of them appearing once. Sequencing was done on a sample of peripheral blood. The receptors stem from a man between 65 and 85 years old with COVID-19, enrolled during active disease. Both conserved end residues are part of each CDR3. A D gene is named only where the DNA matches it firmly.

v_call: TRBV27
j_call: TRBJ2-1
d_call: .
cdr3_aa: CASSLRLAGPHEQFF
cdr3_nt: TGTGCCAGCAGTTTGCGGCTAGCAGGCCCGCATGAGCAGTTCTTC

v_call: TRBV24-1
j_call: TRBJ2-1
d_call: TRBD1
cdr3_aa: CATSDSSRRDRRYNEQFF
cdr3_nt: TGTGCCACCAGTGATTCTTCCCGACGGGACAGACGATACAATGAGCAGTTCTTC

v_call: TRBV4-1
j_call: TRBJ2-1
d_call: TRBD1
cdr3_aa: CASSQGPGTGVYNEQFF
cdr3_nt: TGCGCCAGCAGCCAGGGACCCGGGACAGGGGTTTACAATGAGCAGTTCTTC

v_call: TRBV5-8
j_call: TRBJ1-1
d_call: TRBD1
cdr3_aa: CASSLYQGQGGTEAFF
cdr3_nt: TGTGCCAGCAGCCTATATCAGGGACAGGGGGGCACTGAAGCTTTCTTT

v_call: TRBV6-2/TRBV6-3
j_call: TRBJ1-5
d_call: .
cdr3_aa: CASSSTEFSNQPQHF
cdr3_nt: TGTGCCAGCAGTTCCACAGAGTTTAGCAATCAGCCCCAGCATTTT

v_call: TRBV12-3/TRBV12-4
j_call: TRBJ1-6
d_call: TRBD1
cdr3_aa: CASGLTGRTPLHF
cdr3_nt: TGTGCCAGCGGACTGACAGGGAGAACCCCCCTCCACTTT

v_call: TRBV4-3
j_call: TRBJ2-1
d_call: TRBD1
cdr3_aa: CASSLQGASYNEQFF
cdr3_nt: TGCGCCAGCAGCCTCCAGGGGGCTTCCTACAATGAGCAGTTCTTC

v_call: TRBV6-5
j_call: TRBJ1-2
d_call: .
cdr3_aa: CASSFRPNRGGYTF
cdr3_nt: TGTGCCAGCAGTTTCCGACCAAATAGGGGTGGCTACACCTTC

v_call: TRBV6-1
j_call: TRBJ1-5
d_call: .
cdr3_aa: CASSEMREGQPQHF
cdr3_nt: TGTGCCAGCAGTGAAATGAGGGAAGGTCAGCCCCAGCATTTT

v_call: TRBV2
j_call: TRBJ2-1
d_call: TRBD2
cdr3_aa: CASSETSGRGEQFF
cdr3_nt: TGTGCCAGCAGTGAAACTAGCGGGAGAGGTGAGCAGTTCTTC